This entry lists 27 T cell receptor beta chains sequenced from one sample in a study of ipilimumab plus nivolumab after autologous stem cell transplantation. Sequencing used immunoSEQ multiplex PCR; TCRdb keeps in-frame clones, though not all of them. The sample contains fewer than 20,000 clones, approximately 81% of which appear only once. The material was PBMCs, obtained in a trial of ipilimumab plus nivolumab as post-transplant consolidation. Source of these receptors: a male donor with diffuse large B-cell lymphoma.

The V gene is TRBV6-5, the J gene TRBJ2-1, with 7 bases that match TRBD1. V lost 5 bases, J lost 7 bases, and 11 bases stayed unmatched. The CDR3 covers 15 residues. The germline CDR1 and CDR2 sequences are MNHEY and SVGAGI. Here the CDR3 reads CASSKKLGQVNEQFF. The CDR3 DNA follows: TGTGCCAGCAGTAAAAAACTTGGACAGGTTAATGAGCAGTTCTTC.

CDR3 in amino acids: CASSLVTGGNQPQHF. The CDR3 DNA is TGTGCCAGCAGCTTAGTTACGGGCGGCAATCAGCCCCAGCATTTT. The chain carries TRBV7-8 and TRBJ1-5; D remains unclear. V lost 1 base and J lost 2, with 9 bases in between. The CDR3 has 15 amino acids. Looked up from germline, CDR1 is SGHVS and CDR2 is FQNEAQ.

This chain uses TRBV4-1 with TRBJ2-5, with 7 nucleotides matching TRBD1. This CDR3 spans 14 amino acids. CDR1 is MGHRA and CDR2 is YSYEKL in the germline V gene. The ends lost 6 bases at V and 0 bases at J; junction bases unmatched: 4. CDR3 bases: TGCGCCAGCAGACCGGACAGGAACCAAGAGACCCAGTACTTC. Amino acid sequence: CASRPDRNQETQYF.

The rearrangement uses TRBV9 and TRBJ2-3; TRBD1 matches 9 bases. After removal of 6 bases from V and 5 bases from J, the junction contained 4 bases not matched to a gene. Per germline, CDR1 SGDLS and CDR2 YYNGEE. The CDR3 sequence is 13 residues long. The CDR3 loop reads CASTTGGLDTQYF. CDR3 nucleotides: TGTGCCAGCACCACAGGGGGCTTAGATACGCAGTATTTT.

J is TRBJ2-1 and V is TRBV9; 9 nucleotides align to TRBD1. Per the germline V gene, CDR1 is SGDLS and CDR2 is YYNGEE. The trim removed 4 bases at V and 5 bases at J, leaving 10 bases unmatched. The CDR3 spans 16 residues. Here the CDR3 reads CASSTHRGQRNNEQFF. As DNA, the CDR3 is TGTGCCAGCAGCACACACAGGGGGCAGAGGAACAATGAGCAGTTCTTC.

This sequence joins TRBV6-1 and TRBJ2-3; possible D gene TRBD1, 6 bases. V gave up 6 bases and J gave up 3 bases, with 16 bases separating them. The CDR3 runs 15 residues. Germline assignment: CDR1 MNHNS and CDR2 SASEGT. The CDR3 coding sequence is TGTGCCAGCAGGCTAACAGGGACGTCTACAGATACGCAGTATTTT. It translates to CASRLTGTSTDTQYF.

This clone was picked up one time. This chain connects TRBV7-2 to TRBJ2-1; 7 nucleotides agree with TRBD2. The V gene's germline CDR1 is SGHTA and CDR2 FQGNSA. V shed 1 base and J 2 bases; nucleotides not matched to a gene: 2. This CDR3 has 15 residues. CDR3 region: CASSLVAGAYNEQFF. Here the CDR3 DNA reads TGTGCCAGCAGCTTAGTGGCGGGGGCCTACAATGAGCAGTTCTTC.

V usage is TRBV27 and J usage is TRBJ2-1, with a tentative D call TRBD1 (6 bases). V was clipped by 3 bases and J by 0 bases, with 15 bases between them. This CDR3 spans 17 amino acids. Germline V gene lookup returns CDR1 MNHEY and CDR2 SMNVEV (reference sequence). DNA of the CDR3: TGTGCCAGCAGTTTGAAGGCAGGGGTTAGCTCCTACAATGAGCAGTTCTTC. Translated, it gives CASSLKAGVSSYNEQFF.

This clone occurred a few times. The chain has TRBV4-2 and TRBJ2-7; perhaps TRBD2 as D (6 bases). The CDR3 consists of 14 residues. Trimming removed 1 base at V and 3 bases at J, with 10 bases between. From germline, CDR1 is LGHNA and CDR2 YNFKEQ. The CDR3: CASSQVGGDYEQYF. The CDR3 nucleotides are TGTGCCAGCAGCCAAGTCGGAGGGGACTACGAGCAGTACTTC.

The V call is TRBV10-3, the J call TRBJ2-1; D is tentatively TRBD1 or TRBD2 (6 bases each). The ends were cut back, 3 bases at V and 6 bases at J, with 15 bases in the middle. This CDR3 spans 15 amino acids. From germline, CDR1 is ENHRY and CDR2 SYGVKD. The CDR3 region has the DNA TGTGCCATCAGTGAAAGCGGAGGAGGGGGCAATGAGCAGTTCTTC. This codes for CAISESGGGGNEQFF.

This sequence joins TRBV27 and TRBJ1-2; D ambiguous. The CDR3 sequence is 13 residues long. The V and J ends lost 9 bases and 2 bases respectively, with 13 bases between them. The germline CDR1 and CDR2 sequences are MNHEY and SMNVEV (reference sequence). CDR3 sequence: CASKPDGNYGYTF. The CDR3, as DNA: TGTGCCAGTAAGCCGGACGGGAACTATGGCTACACCTTC.

The chain is built from TRBV4-3 and TRBJ2-5; 11 bases are a match to TRBD2. Germline trimming cut 4 bases from V and 4 bases from J; bases unmatched to any gene: 8. Germline CDR1 and CDR2: LGHNA and YSLEER. The CDR3 is 16 residues long. CDR3 loop: CASSLLAGGPPETQYF. The CDR3 region has the DNA TGCGCCAGCAGCCTATTAGCGGGGGGGCCCCCAGAGACCCAGTACTTC.

This clone was counted a few times. The chain recombines TRBV7-6 with TRBJ1-6; weak D call: TRBD1 (5 bases). The V gene's germline CDR1 is SGHVS and CDR2 FNYEAQ. The CDR3 extends over 14 amino acids. V dropped 5 bases and J dropped 9 bases, with 14 bases sitting between them. The CDR3 bases are TGTGCCAGCAGCCCCCGGACTGGGGCTTCACCCCTCCACTTT. Encoded protein: CASSPRTGASPLHF.

This chain links TRBV30 with TRBJ2-7; unclear D gene. CDR1 GTSNPN and CDR2 SVGIG come from the germline V gene (reference sequence). The CDR3 loop spans 11 amino acids. Trimming took 5 bases from V and 1 from J, leaving 6 bases between them. For the CDR3, the DNA is TGTGCCTGGCAACAATCCTACGAGCAGTACTTC. Protein: CAWQQSYEQYF.

The rearrangement uses TRBV7-2 and TRBJ2-3; 7 bases line up with TRBD2. The CDR3 runs to 15 residues. The germline gives CDR1 SGHTA, CDR2 FQGNSA. The V and J ends lost 1 base and 6 bases, in that order; junction bases with no gene match: 7. Written as DNA, the CDR3 is TGTGCCAGCAGCTTAGGCGGGGCCGGGGGGGATACGCAGTATTTT. This codes for CASSLGGAGGDTQYF.

CDR3 sequence: CASSSPSGGNQPQHF. The CDR3 DNA reads TGTGCCAGCAGTTCCCCCTCAGGGGGAAATCAGCCCCAGCATTTT. The gene calls are TRBV28 and TRBJ1-5; 7 positions agree with TRBD1. The CDR3 runs 15 residues. The germline CDR1 and CDR2 sequences are MDHEN and SYDVKM. Trimming removed 4 bases from V and 4 bases from J; junction bases left unmatched: 7.

Of note for this clone: A junction boundary mismatches the germline segment, possibly from a read error. This chain connects TRBV9 to TRBJ1-1; the D gene is possibly TRBD1 (5 bases). CDR1 is SGDLS, CDR2 YYNGEE, per germline. The CDR3 is 14 residues long. DNA for the CDR3: TGTGTCAGCAGCGAAGGGGTCCCAAGGACTGAAGCTTTCTTT. Its translation: CVSSEGVPRTEAFF.

The chain uses TRBV11-2 and TRBJ2-7, with no clear D. The CDR3 is 10 residues long. In germline, CDR1 is SGHAT, CDR2 FQNNGV. V gave up 5 bases and J gave up 3 bases, with 2 bases separating them. The CDR3 is CASSRYEQYF. DNA of the CDR3: TGTGCCAGCAGCCGCTACGAGCAGTACTTC.

V and J are TRBV5-8 and TRBJ2-7; perhaps TRBD1 as D (5 bases). The ends were cut back, 0 bases at V and 6 bases at J, with 13 bases in the middle. CDR3 length: 14 amino acids. Germline V lookup: CDR1 SGHTS, CDR2 YDEGEE. Here the CDR3 reads CASSLGVRAVEQYF. CDR3 coding DNA: TGTGCCAGCAGCTTGGGGGTCAGGGCCGTCGAGCAGTACTTC.

V gene TRBV6-5 combines with J gene TRBJ1-6; D is unclear. Looked up from germline, CDR1 is MNHEY and CDR2 is SVGAGI. V was pared by 2 bases and J by 2 bases, with 7 bases between. The CDR3 sequence is 15 residues long. CDR3 protein: CASSYGLPYNSPLHF. CDR3 in DNA: TGTGCCAGCAGTTACGGACTCCCCTATAATTCACCCCTCCACTTT.

The CDR3 loop reads CASSPQAGVEDTQYF. The CDR3 bases are TGTGCCAGCAGCCCCCAAGCGGGGGTGGAAGATACGCAGTATTTT. This rearrangement joins TRBV9 to TRBJ2-3, with 8 bases identical to TRBD2. The CDR3 is made up of 15 amino acids. Trimming removed 4 bases from V and 5 bases from J; junction bases left unmatched: 9. The germline CDR1 and CDR2 sequences are SGDLS and YYNGEE.

The V gene is TRBV5-1, the J gene TRBJ1-2; D gene unclear. The CDR3 has 14 residues. Deletions cut 0 bases from V and 1 base from J, with 7 bases between. Germline CDR1 SGHRS, CDR2 YFSETQ. The chain's CDR3 is CASSLAPNNYGYTF. The CDR3 DNA reads as TGCGCCAGCAGCTTGGCACCTAATAACTATGGCTACACCTTC.

The genes are TRBV6-5 and TRBJ2-7, with D tentatively TRBD1 (6 bases). The CDR3 has 12 amino acids. Germline CDR1 and CDR2: MNHEY and SVGAGI. V was pared by 1 base and J by 7 bases, with 8 bases between. CDR3: CASSYWGQEQYF. In DNA form, the CDR3 reads TGTGCCAGCAGTTACTGGGGGCAAGAGCAGTACTTC.

V gene TRBV4-2 combines with J gene TRBJ2-2, with D perhaps TRBD1 or TRBD2 (5 bases each). The V end was cut by 3 bases, the J end by 0 bases, with 11 bases between. This CDR3 is 16 amino acids long. Germline V lookup: CDR1 LGHNA, CDR2 YNFKEQ. In nucleotides, the CDR3 is TGTGCCAGCAGCCAGGCCGGGGCTCCGAACACCGGGGAGCTGTTTTTT. This sequence encodes CASSQAGAPNTGELFF.

The chain links TRBV9 to TRBJ1-6; unclear D gene. Per germline, CDR1 SGDLS and CDR2 YYNGEE. Trimming took 4 bases from V and 3 from J, leaving 8 bases between them. The CDR3 consists of 14 residues. The CDR3 coding sequence is TGTGCCAGCAGCCCCTTGGGCTATAATTCACCCCTCCACTTT. This gives the protein CASSPLGYNSPLHF.

This clone was detected only once. The CDR3 bases are TGTGCCAGCAGCCTCAGCGGGGGGGACACAGATACGCAGTATTTT. Amino acids: CASSLSGGDTDTQYF. J is TRBJ2-3 and V is TRBV7-9, with 10 bases identical to TRBD2. The CDR3 sequence is 15 residues long. V gave up 5 bases and J gave up 2 bases; unmatched junction bases: 4. Germline assignment: CDR1 SEHNR and CDR2 FQNEAQ (reference sequence).

This clone was seen a few times. This chain uses TRBV9 with TRBJ2-7; 9 bases line up with TRBD2. The trim removed 0 bases at V and 1 base at J, leaving 2 bases unmatched. Germline V gene data show CDR1 as SGDLS and CDR2 as YYNGEE. This CDR3 is built from 15 residues. The CDR3, as DNA: TGTGCCAGCAGCGTAGGGCTAGCGGGGTCCTACGAGCAGTACTTC. This sequence encodes CASSVGLAGSYEQYF.